Listed below are T cell receptor beta chains from one sample, sequenced in a study of early T cells in non-severe SARS-CoV-2 infection. TCRdb independently ran MiXCR on the 5' RACE reads; one entry per CDR3 protein. The sample includes under 95,000 distinct CDR3 sequences, under 15% of them seen just once. The source material was whole blood. The receptors stem from an adult who was a healthcare worker with PCR-confirmed SARS-CoV-2 infection or an uninfected control (not recorded which). Each CDR3 is given with its conserved first and last residue. D genes are given only for firm matches. The size of a clone is reported for some rows only, either as once, few or many, or as a class for expanded clones.

few	TRBV7-2	-	TRBJ2-7	CASSLGGGHYEQYF	TGTGCCAGCAGCTTAGGAGGGGGTCACTACGAGCAGTACTTC
-	TRBV6-1	TRBD1	TRBJ2-7	CASSEEPGGVDEQYF	TGTGCCAGCAGTGAAGAACCAGGGGGCGTGGACGAGCAGTACTTC
few	TRBV12-3/TRBV12-4	-	TRBJ2-2	CASTMRGRDTGELFF	TGTGCCAGCACCATGAGGGGCCGAGACACCGGGGAGCTGTTTTTT
once	TRBV7-9	-	TRBJ2-7	CASSLEGPYDQYF	TGTGCCAGCAGCTTAGAAGGGCCCTACGATCAGTACTTC
few	TRBV10-1	-	TRBJ2-3	CASSPLGGTDTQYF	TGCGCCAGCAGTCCTCTGGGGGGCACAGATACGCAGTATTTT
-	TRBV7-2	-	TRBJ2-2	CASSRVSVLGELFF	TGTGCCAGCAGCCGAGTTTCCGTTCTCGGGGAGCTGTTTTTT
few	TRBV27	TRBD2	TRBJ2-5	CASSFRLAGAETQYF	TGTGCCAGCAGTTTTCGGCTAGCGGGAGCTGAGACCCAGTACTTC
-	TRBV5-6	-	TRBJ2-7	CASSHGGLSYEQYF	TGTGCCAGCAGCCATGGTGGGCTCTCCTACGAGCAGTACTTC
-	TRBV11-2	-	TRBJ2-2	CASSRSRELFF	TGTGCCAGCAGTCGTAGCCGGGAGCTGTTTTTT
-	TRBV4-3	-	TRBJ2-2	CASSQDQSPGELFF	TGCGCCAGCAGCCAAGATCAATCTCCCGGGGAGCTGTTTTTT
many	TRBV28	-	TRBJ1-3	CASSPSAGSENTIYF	TGTGCCAGCAGCCCCAGTGCGGGCTCTGAAAACACCATATATTTT
few	TRBV6-1	-	TRBJ1-1	CASRIWTAEAFF	TGTGCCAGCAGAATTTGGACAGCTGAAGCTTTCTTT
many	TRBV2	TRBD1	TRBJ2-7	CASTRDRDYEQYF	TGTGCCAGCACGAGGGACAGGGACTACGAGCAGTACTTC
-	TRBV14	TRBD2	TRBJ2-7	CASSEPSGTKQYF	TGTGCCAGCAGCGAACCCTCCGGGACTAAGCAGTACTTC
few	TRBV20-1	-	TRBJ2-1	CSALTSFNEQFF	TGCAGTGCACTAACTAGTTTCAATGAGCAGTTCTTC
few	TRBV20-1	-	TRBJ2-4	CSARATGTKNIQYF	TGCAGTGCTAGGGCCACAGGGACCAAAAACATTCAGTACTTC
few	TRBV5-1	-	TRBJ1-4	CASRERDEKLFF	TGCGCCAGCCGTGAACGGGATGAAAAACTGTTTTTT
few	TRBV20-1	-	TRBJ2-7	CSARMETATYEQYF	TGCAGTGCCAGAATGGAGACAGCTACCTACGAGCAGTACTTC
few	TRBV7-9	-	TRBJ2-2	CASSDGPGELFF	TGTGCCAGCAGCGACGGACCCGGGGAGCTGTTTTTT
few	TRBV6-1	-	TRBJ1-2	CASSGLDGYTF	TGTGCCAGCAGTGGACTTGATGGCTACACCTTC
-	TRBV15	-	TRBJ1-3	CATGVASGNTIYF	TGTGCCACGGGCGTAGCCTCTGGAAACACCATATATTTT
-	TRBV12-3/TRBV12-4	TRBD1	TRBJ1-1	CASGTANTEAFF	TGTGCCAGCGGGACAGCGAACACTGAAGCTTTCTTT
-	TRBV29-1	TRBD1	TRBJ2-7	CSVESGGGYEQYF	TGCAGCGTTGAATCAGGGGGCGGCTACGAGCAGTACTTC
-	TRBV12-3/TRBV12-4	-	TRBJ1-1	CASSLDGLNTEAFF	TGTGCCAGCAGTTTAGATGGTTTGAACACTGAAGCTTTCTTT
-	TRBV20-1	-	TRBJ2-7	CSARETYEQYF	TGCAGTGCTAGAGAGACCTACGAGCAGTACTTC
few	TRBV28	-	TRBJ1-1	CASSGVENTEAFF	TGTGCCAGCTCGGGTGTGGAGAACACTGAAGCTTTCTTT
-	TRBV28	-	TRBJ2-7	CASSERNYEQYF	TGTGCCAGCAGCGAAAGAAACTACGAGCAGTACTTC
-	TRBV12-3/TRBV12-4	TRBD2	TRBJ2-3	CASSPTESGLAGSDTQYF	TGTGCCAGCAGTCCCACAGAAAGTGGACTAGCGGGCTCAGATACGCAGTATTTT
-	TRBV12-3/TRBV12-4	TRBD2	TRBJ2-1	CASSLLAGGSQFF	TGTGCCAGCAGTTTATTAGCGGGAGGGAGTCAGTTCTTC
-	TRBV7-2	TRBD1	TRBJ2-7	CASTAGTDRGLKISYEQYF	TGTGCCAGCACCGCGGGTACCGACAGGGGGCTCAAAATTTCCTACGAGCAGTACTTC
-	TRBV5-1	-	TRBJ1-4	CASSLESLSHEKLFF	TGCGCCAGCAGCTTGGAATCCTTGAGTCACGAAAAACTGTTTTTT
few	TRBV3-1	-	TRBJ2-7	CASSFKISYEQYF	TGTGCCAGCAGCTTCAAAATAAGCTACGAGCAGTACTTC
few	TRBV5-1	-	TRBJ2-1	CASRKQTYNEQFF	TGCGCCAGCAGAAAACAGACTTACAATGAGCAGTTCTTC
few	TRBV9	-	TRBJ2-5	CASSVGRGKETQYF	TGTGCCAGCAGCGTAGGTCGGGGGAAAGAGACCCAGTACTTC